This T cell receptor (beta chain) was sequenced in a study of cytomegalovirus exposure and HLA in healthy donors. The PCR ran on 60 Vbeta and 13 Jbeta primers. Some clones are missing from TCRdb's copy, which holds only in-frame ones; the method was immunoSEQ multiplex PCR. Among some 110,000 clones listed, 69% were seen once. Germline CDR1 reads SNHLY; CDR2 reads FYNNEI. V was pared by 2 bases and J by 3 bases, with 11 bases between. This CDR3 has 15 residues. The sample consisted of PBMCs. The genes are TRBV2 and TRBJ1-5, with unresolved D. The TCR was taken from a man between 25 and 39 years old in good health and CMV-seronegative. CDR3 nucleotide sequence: TGTGCCAGCAGTGAACAGTCGATCTCCAATCAGCCCCAGCATTTT. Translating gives CASSEQSISNQPQHF. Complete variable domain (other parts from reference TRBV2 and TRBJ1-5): EPEVTQTPSHQVTQMGQEVILRCVPISNHLYFYWYRQILGQKVEFLVSFYNNEISEKSEIFDDQFSVERPDGSNFTLKIRSTKLEDSAMYFCASSEQSISNQPQHFGDGTRLSIL.